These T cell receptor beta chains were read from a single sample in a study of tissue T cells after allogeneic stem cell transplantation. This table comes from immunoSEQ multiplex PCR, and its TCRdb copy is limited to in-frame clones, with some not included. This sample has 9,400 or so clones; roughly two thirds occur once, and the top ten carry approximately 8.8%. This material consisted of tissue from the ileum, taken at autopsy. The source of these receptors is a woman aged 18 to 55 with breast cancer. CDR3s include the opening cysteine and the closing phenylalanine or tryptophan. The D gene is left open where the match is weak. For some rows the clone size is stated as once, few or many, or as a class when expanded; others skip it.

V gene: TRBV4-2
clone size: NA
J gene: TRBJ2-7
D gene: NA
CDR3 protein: CASSPVGGKYEQYF
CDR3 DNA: TGTGCCAGCAGCCCGGTCGGCGGTAAGTACGAGCAGTACTTC

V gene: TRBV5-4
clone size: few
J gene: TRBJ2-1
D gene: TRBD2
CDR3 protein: CASSLSSGGLYNEQFF
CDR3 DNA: TGTGCCAGCAGCTTGAGCAGCGGGGGCCTCTACAATGAGCAGTTCTTC

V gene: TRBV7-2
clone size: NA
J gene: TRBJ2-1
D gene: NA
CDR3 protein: CASSLWGPVFLLSNEQFF
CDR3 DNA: TGTGCCAGCAGCTTATGGGGGCCCGTCTTTCTTCTTTCTAATGAGCAGTTCTTC

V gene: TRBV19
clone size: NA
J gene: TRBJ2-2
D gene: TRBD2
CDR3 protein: CASSPRPGLVSANTGELFF
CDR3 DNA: TGTGCCAGTAGTCCCCGACCGGGACTAGTTTCCGCGAACACCGGGGAGCTGTTTTTT

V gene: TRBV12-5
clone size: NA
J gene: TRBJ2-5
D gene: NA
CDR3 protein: CASGLGGETQYF
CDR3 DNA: TGTGCTAGTGGTTTGGGTGGAGAGACCCAGTACTTC

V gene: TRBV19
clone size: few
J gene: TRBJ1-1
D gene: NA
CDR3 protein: CASSIGFVRRGGGLLEAFF
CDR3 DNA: TGTGCCAGTAGTATCGGGTTTGTGAGGAGGGGCGGGGGCCTCTTAGAAGCTTTCTTT

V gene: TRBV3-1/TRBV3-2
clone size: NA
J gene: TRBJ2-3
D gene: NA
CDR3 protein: CASSQVKGTADTQYF
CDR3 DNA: TGTGCCAGCAGCCAAGTTAAGGGCACTGCAGATACGCAGTATTTT

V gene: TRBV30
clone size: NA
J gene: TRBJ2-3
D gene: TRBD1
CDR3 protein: CAWSAQGRPEDTQYF
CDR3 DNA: TGTGCCTGGAGTGCACAGGGGCGGCCGGAGGATACGCAGTATTTT

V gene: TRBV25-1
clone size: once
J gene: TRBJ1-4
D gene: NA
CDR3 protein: CASSEQVSNEKLFF
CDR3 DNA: TGTGCCAGCAGTGAGCAGGTATCTAATGAAAAACTGTTTTTT

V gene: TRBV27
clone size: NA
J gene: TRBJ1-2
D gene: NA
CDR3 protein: CASSLSNYGYTF
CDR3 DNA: TGTGCCAGCAGTTTATCGAACTATGGCTACACCTTC

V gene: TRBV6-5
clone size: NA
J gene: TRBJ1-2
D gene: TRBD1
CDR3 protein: CASLYREGAPYGYTF
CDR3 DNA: TGTGCCAGTCTATATAGGGAGGGGGCCCCGTATGGCTACACCTTC

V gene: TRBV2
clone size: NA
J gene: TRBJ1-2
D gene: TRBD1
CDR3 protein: CASTFQGAGYGYTF
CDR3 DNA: TGTGCCAGCACTTTCCAGGGGGCGGGCTATGGCTACACCTTC

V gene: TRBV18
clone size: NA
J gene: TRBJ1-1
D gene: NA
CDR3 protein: CASSPYQGNTEAFF
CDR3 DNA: TGTGCCAGCTCACCATATCAGGGGAACACTGAAGCTTTCTTT

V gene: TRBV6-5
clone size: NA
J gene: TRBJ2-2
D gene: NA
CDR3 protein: CASRELWGPGELFF
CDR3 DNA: TGTGCCAGCCGCGAACTCTGGGGGCCCGGGGAGCTGTTTTTT

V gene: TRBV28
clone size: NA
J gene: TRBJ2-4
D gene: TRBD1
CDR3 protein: CASGRTGAEHIQYF
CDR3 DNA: TGTGCCAGCGGAAGGACAGGGGCAGAACACATTCAGTACTTC

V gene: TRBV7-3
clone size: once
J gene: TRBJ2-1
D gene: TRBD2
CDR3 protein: CASSLIPSGRYNEQFF
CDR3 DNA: TGTGCCAGCAGCTTAATCCCTAGCGGGAGGTACAATGAGCAGTTCTTC

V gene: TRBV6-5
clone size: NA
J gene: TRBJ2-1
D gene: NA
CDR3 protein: CASRDYRDNEQFF
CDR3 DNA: TGTGCCAGCAGAGACTACCGGGACAATGAGCAGTTCTTC

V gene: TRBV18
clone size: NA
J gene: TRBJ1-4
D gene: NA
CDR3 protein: CASSPPQAAREKLFF
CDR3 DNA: TGTGCCAGCTCACCACCCCAGGCCGCGAGGGAAAAACTGTTTTTT

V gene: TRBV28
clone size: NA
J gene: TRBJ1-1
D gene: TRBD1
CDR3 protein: CASSTGGTEAFF
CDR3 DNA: TGTGCCAGCAGTACAGGGGGCACTGAAGCTTTCTTT

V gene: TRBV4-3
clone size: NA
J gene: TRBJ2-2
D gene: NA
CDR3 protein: CASSQHRANTGELFF
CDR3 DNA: TGCGCCAGCAGCCAACACAGGGCGAACACCGGGGAGCTGTTTTTT